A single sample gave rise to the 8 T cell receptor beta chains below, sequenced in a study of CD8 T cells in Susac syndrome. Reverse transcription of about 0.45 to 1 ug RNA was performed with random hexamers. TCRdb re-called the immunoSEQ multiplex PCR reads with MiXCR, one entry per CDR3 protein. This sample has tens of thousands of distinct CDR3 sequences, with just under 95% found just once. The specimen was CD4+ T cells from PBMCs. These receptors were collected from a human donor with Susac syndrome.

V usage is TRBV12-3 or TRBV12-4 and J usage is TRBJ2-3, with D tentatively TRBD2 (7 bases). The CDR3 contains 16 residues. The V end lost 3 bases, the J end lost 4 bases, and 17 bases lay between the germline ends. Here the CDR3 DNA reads TGTGCCAGCAGTTTGTGGCTGGGGGGGCATCCAGATACGCAGTATTTT. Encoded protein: CASSLWLGGHPDTQYF.

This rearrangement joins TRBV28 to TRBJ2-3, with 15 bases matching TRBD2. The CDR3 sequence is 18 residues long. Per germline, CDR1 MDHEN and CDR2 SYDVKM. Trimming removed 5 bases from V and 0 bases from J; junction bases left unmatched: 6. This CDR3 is CASSGLAGGPLSTDTQYF. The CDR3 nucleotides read TGTGCCAGCAGTGGACTAGCGGGGGGGCCGTTGAGCACAGATACGCAGTATTTT.

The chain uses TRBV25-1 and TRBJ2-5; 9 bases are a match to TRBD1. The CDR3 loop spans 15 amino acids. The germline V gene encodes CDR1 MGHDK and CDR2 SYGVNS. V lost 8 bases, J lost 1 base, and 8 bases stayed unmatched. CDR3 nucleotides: TGTGCCAGCCAGAAGAACAGGGGGCGCCAAGAGACCCAGTACTTC. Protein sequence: CASQKNRGRQETQYF.

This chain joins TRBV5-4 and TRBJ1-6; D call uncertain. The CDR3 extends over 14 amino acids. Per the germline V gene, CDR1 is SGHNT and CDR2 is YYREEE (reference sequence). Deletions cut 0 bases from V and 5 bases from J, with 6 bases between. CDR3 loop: CASSLDRNNSPLHF. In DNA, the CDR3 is TGTGCCAGCAGCTTGGACCGAAATAATTCACCCCTCCACTTT.

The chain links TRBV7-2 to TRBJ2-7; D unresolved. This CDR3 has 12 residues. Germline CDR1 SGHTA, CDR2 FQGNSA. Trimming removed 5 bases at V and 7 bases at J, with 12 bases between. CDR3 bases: TGTGCCAGCAGCCTGAGTTTATCAGAGCAGTACTTC. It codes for CASSLSLSEQYF.

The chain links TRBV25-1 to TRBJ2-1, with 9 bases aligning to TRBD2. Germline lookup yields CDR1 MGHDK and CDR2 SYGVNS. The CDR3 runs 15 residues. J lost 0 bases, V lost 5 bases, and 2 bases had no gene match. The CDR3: CASSISGSSYNEQFF. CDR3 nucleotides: TGTGCCAGCAGTATTAGCGGGAGCTCCTACAATGAGCAGTTCTTC. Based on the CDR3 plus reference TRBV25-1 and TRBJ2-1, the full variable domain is EADIYQTPRYLVIGTGKKITLECSQTMGHDKMYWYQQDPGMELHLIHYSYGVNSTEKGDLSSESTVSRIRTEHFPLTLESARPSHTSQYLCASSISGSSYNEQFFGPGTRLTVL.

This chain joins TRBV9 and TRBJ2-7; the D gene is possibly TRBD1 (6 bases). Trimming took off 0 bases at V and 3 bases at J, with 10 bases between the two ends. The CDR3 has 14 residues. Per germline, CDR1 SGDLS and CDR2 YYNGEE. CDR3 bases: TGTGCCAGCAGCGTAGACAGGGCGGACTACGAGCAGTACTTC. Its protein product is CASSVDRADYEQYF.

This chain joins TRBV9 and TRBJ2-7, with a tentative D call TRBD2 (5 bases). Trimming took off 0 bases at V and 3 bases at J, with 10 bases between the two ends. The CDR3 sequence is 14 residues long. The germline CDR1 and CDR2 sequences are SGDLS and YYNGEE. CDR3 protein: CASSVGGGGYEQYF. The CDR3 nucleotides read TGTGCCAGCAGCGTAGGTGGAGGAGGCTACGAGCAGTACTTC.